This passage covers 22 T cell receptor beta chains from one sample sequenced in a study of blood T cell repertoires in COVID-19. Clones were sequenced by immunoSEQ multiplex PCR, and TCRdb holds only the in-frame ones, with some missing. The table records about 35,000 clones, 78% of them present only once. The sequencing input was peripheral blood. These receptors all stem from a man aged 80 or over with acute or convalescent COVID-19.

This clone has more than one count but fewer than ten. The junction and the germline gene differ at one end; a read error may be behind it. The CDR3 sequence is CASSQAGTSEVLNF. The CDR3 DNA is TGTGCCAGCAGCCAAGCTGGGACTAGCGAGGTTTTGAACTTC. The rearrangement joins TRBV3-1 (or the pseudogene TRBV3-2) to TRBJ2-7, with 10 bases matching TRBD2. Germline V lookup: CDR1 LGHDT, CDR2 YNNKEL (reference sequence). The CDR3 loop spans 14 amino acids.

The rearrangement links TRBV4-3 to TRBJ1-1; possibly TRBD1 for D (5 bases). The CDR3 loop spans 14 amino acids. CDR1 is LGHNA, CDR2 YSLEER, per germline. Trimming pared 3 bases from V and 5 bases from J, leaving 13 bases between. CDR3: CASSQGVGRTEAFF. The CDR3 bases are TGCGCCAGCAGCCAGGGGGTCGGGAGAACTGAAGCTTTCTTT.

This clone appeared a few times. This chain uses TRBV29-1 with TRBJ2-6; tentatively, D is TRBD1 (5 bases). The V end lost 5 bases, the J end lost 0 bases, and 11 bases lay between the germline ends. This CDR3 contains 15 residues. Germline-derived CDR1 and CDR2 are SQVTM and ANQGSEA. The CDR3 DNA is TGCAGCGTTCCTAGAGACAGCTCTGGGGCCAACGTCCTGACTTTC. Its protein product is CSVPRDSSGANVLTF. Full variable domain (rest looked up from reference TRBV29-1 and TRBJ2-6): SAVISQKPSRDICQRGTSLTIQCQVDSQVTMMFWYRQQPGQSLTLIATANQGSEATYESGFVIDKFPISRPNLTFSTLTVSNMSPEDSSIYLCSVPRDSSGANVLTFGAGSRLTVL.

This clone was counted only a few times. The chain links TRBV2 to TRBJ1-1; D unclear. V lost 5 bases and J lost 1, with 11 bases in between. Germline CDR1 SNHLY, CDR2 FYNNEI. The CDR3 sequence is 14 residues long. The CDR3 nucleotides read TGTGCCAGCAGTCCCCGGCCGGGGAACACTGAAGCTTTCTTT. Its translation is CASSPRPGNTEAFF.

The chain uses TRBV11-2 and TRBJ2-5, with a weak D call TRBD1 (6 bases). The germline gives CDR1 SGHAT, CDR2 FQNNGV. There are 15 residues in the CDR3. V lost 4 bases, J lost 2 bases, and 14 bases lay in between. The CDR3 loop is CASSSPGTQQETQYF. In nucleotides, the CDR3 is TGTGCCAGCAGCTCTCCCGGGACACAGCAAGAGACCCAGTACTTC.

The genes are TRBV5-1 and TRBJ2-3, with 9 bases fitting TRBD2. The CDR3 is made up of 17 amino acids. CDR1 and CDR2 from the germline V gene are SGHRS and YFSETQ. J gave up 2 bases and V 0 bases, and 7 bases lay outside the gene matches. The CDR3 here is CASSLDPAGGTTDTQYF. CDR3 coding DNA: TGCGCCAGCAGCTTGGACCCAGCGGGGGGTACCACAGATACGCAGTATTTT.

The rearrangement joins TRBV5-1 to TRBJ2-2; tentatively, D is TRBD1 (5 bases). CDR3 length equals 13 residues. CDR1 and CDR2 (germline): SGHRS, YFSETQ. Trimming removed 3 bases from V and 4 bases from J, with 7 bases in between. Written as DNA, the CDR3 is TGCGCCAGCAGCTCAGACAGCACCGGGGAGCTGTTTTTT. Amino acids: CASSSDSTGELFF.

The chain uses TRBV19 and TRBJ2-1; D gene ambiguous. Trimming removed 3 bases from V and 9 bases from J, with 9 bases in between. The CDR3 runs to 12 residues. CDR1 and CDR2 from the germline V gene are LNHDA and SQIVND (reference sequence). This chain's CDR3 is CASSIPLGEQFF. The CDR3 DNA follows: TGTGCCAGTAGTATCCCTCTAGGTGAGCAGTTCTTC.

The rearrangement joins TRBV10-1 to TRBJ2-5; TRBD2 aligns across 9 bases. Trimming removed 8 bases from V and 8 bases from J; junction bases left unmatched: 21. The CDR3 length is 17 residues. From germline, CDR1 is WNHNN and CDR2 SYGVQD (reference sequence). CDR3 coding DNA: TGCGCCAGCCAATTACAAGCGGGGGGTGGCCTCCGGGTCACCCAGTACTTC. Encoded protein: CASQLQAGGGLRVTQYF.

This clone is a singleton in its sample. This chain connects TRBV4-1 to TRBJ2-2; maybe TRBD2 (5 bases). CDR1 and CDR2 from the germline V gene are MGHRA and YSYEKL. V was cut by 1 base and J by 5 bases, with 17 bases left in between. The CDR3 contains 17 residues. The CDR3 protein is CASSQVVQWTSTGELFF. The CDR3 bases are TGCGCCAGCAGCCAAGTGGTCCAGTGGACTTCTACCGGGGAGCTGTTTTTT.

The V and J genes are TRBV7-6 and TRBJ1-3, with D uncertain. Per the germline V gene, CDR1 is SGHVS and CDR2 is FNYEAQ. CDR3 length: 16 residues. Trimming shortened V by 1 base and J by 0 bases, and 10 bases separated the two germline ends. CDR3 bases: TGTGCCAGCAGCTTAGAGCAATTGTACTCTGGAAACACCATATATTTT. This encodes CASSLEQLYSGNTIYF.

The chain links TRBV19 to TRBJ1-1; possible D gene TRBD1, 5 bases. This CDR3 region has 14 residues. The germline V gene has CDR1 LNHDA and CDR2 SQIVND (reference sequence). V shed 6 bases and J shed 5 bases, with 16 bases lying between them. The CDR3 protein is CASSKSGFSTEAFF. The CDR3 DNA reads TGTGCCAGTAGCAAGTCAGGGTTCAGTACTGAAGCTTTCTTT.

This clone was counted a single time. CDR3 loop: CASSIGGTPTEAFF. CDR3 DNA: TGTGCCAGTAGTATCGGGGGTACTCCCACTGAAGCTTTCTTT. The chain has TRBV19 and TRBJ1-1; tentatively, D is TRBD1 (5 bases). V was trimmed by 3 bases and J by 4 bases, leaving 12 bases between them. The CDR3 spans 14 residues. Germline V gene data show CDR1 as LNHDA and CDR2 as SQIVND (reference sequence).

This chain connects TRBV5-6 to TRBJ2-5, with D possibly matching TRBD2 (5 bases). The V and J ends lost 3 bases and 3 bases respectively, with 12 bases between them. Germline V lookup: CDR1 SGHDT, CDR2 YYEEEE. The CDR3 has 14 amino acids. The CDR3 DNA reads TGTGCCAGCAGCTCCCCAGCGGCGAAAGAGACCCAGTACTTC. This sequence encodes CASSSPAAKETQYF.

The CDR3 region is CASSQAPGQGNYGYTF. The DNA of the CDR3 is TGCGCCAGCAGCCAAGCACCGGGACAGGGAAACTATGGCTACACCTTC. V gene TRBV4-1 combines with J gene TRBJ1-2; 9 nucleotides match TRBD1. The trim removed 1 base at V and 2 bases at J, leaving 5 bases unmatched. The germline gives CDR1 MGHRA, CDR2 YSYEKL. The CDR3 covers 16 residues.

V usage is TRBV7-7 and J usage is TRBJ1-4, with 10 bases that match TRBD1. CDR3 length: 15 residues. Germline trimming cut 1 base from V and 7 bases from J; bases unmatched to any gene: 3. CDR1 and CDR2 (germline): SSHAT, FNYEAQ (reference sequence). CDR3 sequence (DNA): TGTGCCAGCAGCTTAGGGACAGGGGGACGTGAAAAACTGTTTTTT. This encodes CASSLGTGGREKLFF.

This clone was counted a few times. The rearrangement uses TRBV6-2 or TRBV6-3 and TRBJ1-2; a possible D gene is TRBD1 (5 bases). The germline V gene encodes CDR1 MNHEY and CDR2 SVGEGT. This CDR3 spans 17 amino acids. The V end was cut by 2 bases, the J end by 4 bases, with 20 bases between. CDR3 in DNA: TGTGCCAGCAGTTACACGGCAGGGCCCCGAGATCGCTATGGCTACACCTTC. Its translation: CASSYTAGPRDRYGYTF.

The rearrangement links TRBV30 to TRBJ2-3; the D gene is possibly TRBD2 (5 bases). The CDR3 loop spans 13 amino acids. Germline-derived CDR1 and CDR2 are GTSNPN and SVGIG (reference sequence). With 2 bases removed from V and 4 bases from J, the gap between germline ends came to 10 bases. The DNA for the CDR3 is TGTGCCTGGAGTATCGGGGTGGCAGATACGCAGTATTTT. Encoded protein: CAWSIGVADTQYF. Based on the CDR3 plus reference TRBV30 and TRBJ2-3, the full variable domain is SQTIHQWPATLVQPVGSPLSLECTVEGTSNPNLYWYRQAAGRGLQLLFYSVGIGQISSEVPQNLSASRPQDRQFILSSKKLLLSDSGFYLCAWSIGVADTQYFGPGTRLTVL.

In its sample, this clone was seen once. The CDR3 sequence: CASIPDRTNYGYTF. The CDR3 DNA follows: TGTGCCAGCATCCCGGACAGGACTAACTATGGCTACACCTTC. The chain recombines TRBV6-5 with TRBJ1-2, with 7 positions matching TRBD1. The V segment lost 7 bases and the J segment 0 bases; nucleotides outside the gene matches: 5. The length of the CDR3 is 14 residues. Looked up from germline, CDR1 is MNHEY and CDR2 is SVGAGI.

The CDR3 DNA sequence: TGTGCCAGCAGCTCTCGGAGCTCCTATAATTCACCCCTCCACTTT. Protein sequence: CASSSRSSYNSPLHF. The V call is TRBV7-2, the J call TRBJ1-6, with D unclear. V was pared by 4 bases and J by 0 bases, with 7 bases between. The CDR3 has 15 amino acids. Germline CDR1 SGHTA, CDR2 FQGNSA.

This clone has just a few counts. The chain links TRBV29-1 to TRBJ2-1; 7 bases map to TRBD2. Germline lookup yields CDR1 SQVTM and CDR2 ANQGSEA. V was clipped by 4 bases and J by 1 base; unmatched bases: 10. The CDR3 extends over 16 amino acids. The CDR3 DNA reads as TGCAGCGTTGGGGATCGGGGCGGGGGTTCCTACAATGAGCAGTTCTTC. Translating gives CSVGDRGGGSYNEQFF.

This sequence joins TRBV6-1 and TRBJ1-3, with TRBD1 matching over 7 bases. CDR3 length: 14 amino acids. Per germline, CDR1 MNHNS and CDR2 SASEGT. V lost 10 bases, J lost 4 bases, and 10 bases stayed unmatched. The CDR3 DNA reads as TGTGCCACCCGACAGGGAGGTGGAGGAAACACCATATATTTT. It is translated as CATRQGGGGNTIYF.